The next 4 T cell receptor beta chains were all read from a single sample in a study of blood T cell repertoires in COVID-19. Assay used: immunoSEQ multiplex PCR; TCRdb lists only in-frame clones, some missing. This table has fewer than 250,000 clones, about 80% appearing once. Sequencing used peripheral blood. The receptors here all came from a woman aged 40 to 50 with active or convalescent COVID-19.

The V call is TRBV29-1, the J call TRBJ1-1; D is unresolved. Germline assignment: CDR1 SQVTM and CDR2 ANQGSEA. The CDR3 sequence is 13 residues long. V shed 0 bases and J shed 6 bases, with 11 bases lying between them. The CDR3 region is CSVEDEGLAEAFF. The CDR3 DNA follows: TGCAGCGTTGAAGATGAGGGATTGGCTGAAGCTTTCTTT.

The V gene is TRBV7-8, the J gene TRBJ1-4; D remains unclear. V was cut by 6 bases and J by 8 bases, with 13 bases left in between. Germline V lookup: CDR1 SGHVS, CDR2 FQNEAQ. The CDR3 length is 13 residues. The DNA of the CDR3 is TGTGCCAGCAGTGGAGGTGGATTCGAAAAACTGTTTTTT. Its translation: CASSGGGFEKLFF.

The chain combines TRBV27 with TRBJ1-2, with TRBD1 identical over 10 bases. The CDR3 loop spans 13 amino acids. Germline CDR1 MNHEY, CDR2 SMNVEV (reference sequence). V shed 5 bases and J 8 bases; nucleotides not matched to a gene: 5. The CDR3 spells CASSGDRGRGYTF. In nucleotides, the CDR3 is TGTGCCAGCAGTGGGGACAGGGGCAGGGGCTACACCTTC.

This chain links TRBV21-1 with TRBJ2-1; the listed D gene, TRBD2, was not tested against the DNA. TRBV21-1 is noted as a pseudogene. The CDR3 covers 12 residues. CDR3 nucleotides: TGTGATCGGGGGAGCTCCTACAATGAGCAGTTCTTC. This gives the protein CDRGSSYNEQFF.